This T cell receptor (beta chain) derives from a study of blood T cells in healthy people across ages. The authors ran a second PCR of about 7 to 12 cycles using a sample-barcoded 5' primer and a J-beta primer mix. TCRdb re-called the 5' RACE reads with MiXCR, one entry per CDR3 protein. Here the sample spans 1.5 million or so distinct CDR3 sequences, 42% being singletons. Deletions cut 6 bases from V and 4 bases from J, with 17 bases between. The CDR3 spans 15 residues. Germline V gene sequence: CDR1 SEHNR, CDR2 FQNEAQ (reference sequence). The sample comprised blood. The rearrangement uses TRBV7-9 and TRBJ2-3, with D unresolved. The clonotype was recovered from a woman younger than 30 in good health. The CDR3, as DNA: TGTGCCAGCAGACCCACCGGGCTACAATCAGATACGCAGTATTTT. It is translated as CASRPTGLQSDTQYF.